This T cell receptor (beta chain) was profiled in a study of Graves' ophthalmopathy and Graves' hyperthyroidism. RNA transcripts provided the template for amplifying TCR beta CDR3 regions. The library came from an HTBI-primed first-round RT-PCR and a second-round multiplex PCR. A single record per CDR3 protein comes from TCRdb applying MiXCR to the multiplex PCR reads. The sample contains about 200,000 distinct CDR3 sequences, just under 30% of which appear only once. Overall study findings and caveats: Blood also contained most of the expanded thyroid clonotypes above 0.001 frequency. Prediction of ophthalmopathy progression reached about 71% sensitivity and 72.22% specificity.

Details on this clonotype: Its target is not known.

Ophthalmopathic donors had moderate-to-severe activity, CAS ≥3 and NOSPECS ≥4, with disease that had lasted under 3 months. The source of the PBMCs was 10 ml of fresh peripheral blood. The sample taken for sequencing was peripheral blood. This receptor was taken from a man aged 45 to 65 with Graves' ophthalmopathy.

CDR3 residues: CATSRDHGQVGETQYF. In nucleotides, the CDR3 is TGTGCCACCAGCAGAGATCATGGACAGGTTGGAGAGACCCAGTACTTC. The chain links TRBV15 to TRBJ2-5, with TRBD1 matching 7 bases. Germline V gives CDR1 LNHNV, CDR2 YYDKDF (reference sequence). The CDR3 contains 16 residues. J gave up 4 bases and V 0 bases, and 8 bases lay outside the gene matches. Variable domain in full (rest from reference TRBV15 and TRBJ2-5): DAMVIQNPRYQVTQFGKPVTLSCSQTLNHNVMYWYQQKSSQAPKLLFHYYDKDFNNEADTPDNFQSRRPNTSFCFLDIRSPGLGDTAMYLCATSRDHGQVGETQYFGPGTRLLVL.